This TCR beta chain is drawn from a study of T cell repertoires in cytomegalovirus infection. Overall study: Carrying CMV and the relevant HLA type showed in public TCR beta signatures.

General study results and limits: Summed frequency of shared TCR beta families picked out CMV carriers who also had the relevant HLA. HLA-C-restricted CMV clonotypes gave the most frequent clonotype in two of eight donors.

One entry per CDR3 protein results from TCRdb running MiXCR on the reads. Altogether 100,000 to 150,000 distinct CDR3 sequences are present, about 24% being singletons, with the ten largest covering approximately 35%. This clonotype was counted only a few times. The antigen is unknown. With 9 bases removed from V and 6 bases from J, the gap between germline ends came to 8 bases. Per germline, CDR1 SNHLY and CDR2 FYNNEI. The CDR3 loop spans 10 amino acids. The sequence was obtained from a human donor in good health (CMV status not recorded). Some clones in this sample may be carry-over from other donors' samples. Sequenced sample: PBMCs, sequenced either directly or after in vitro stimulation (not recorded which). This chain connects TRBV2 to TRBJ1-2; D uncertain. The CDR3, as DNA: TGTGCCAGTCGGGGAGATGGCTACACCTTC. Protein product: CASRGDGYTF.